This TCR beta chain derives from a study of cytomegalovirus exposure and HLA in healthy donors. Study details: There were some 410 genotyped donors. Of these, roughly 82% fell in the genetic ancestry cluster associated with self-reported Caucasian donors. Findings of the study overall: Specificity of three CMV-associated chains for CMV antigens was verified in vitro. Later analysis demonstrated an association between a missense DCLRE1C variant and TCR beta V- and J-gene trimming.

In the case of this clone: Its antigen is as yet unknown. This sample includes further DNA sequences coding for the same CDR3.

Regarding donors, all were healthy bone marrow donors. The CDR3 covers 12 residues. V shed 4 bases and J shed 5 bases, with 8 bases lying between them. Germline CDR1 reads SEHNR; CDR2 reads FQNEAQ (reference sequence). PCR amplification relied on 60 Vbeta primers (plus 13 Jbeta primers). TCRdb's table, derived via immunoSEQ multiplex PCR, lists solely in-frame clones and lacks some. This table holds approximately 100,000 clones, roughly three quarters found once. V and J are TRBV7-9 and TRBJ1-2; a weak D match, TRBD1 (5 bases). This receptor was taken from a woman between 50 and 59 years old in good health and CMV-seropositive. The specimen sequenced was PBMCs. The CDR3 here is CASSSDSYGYTF. The DNA of the CDR3 is TGTGCCAGCAGCTCTGACAGTTATGGCTACACCTTC.